Listed below are T cell receptor beta chains from one sample, sequenced in a study of blood T cell repertoires in COVID-19. Using immunoSEQ multiplex PCR, the repertoire was profiled, and TCRdb retains in-frame clones only, with some absent. The top ten hold 3% to 4.5% of the sample, which has roughly 69,000 clones, 65% to 85% seen once. Sequences were obtained from PBMCs or T cells enriched from blood (not recorded which). The receptors derive from a woman in her thirties or forties with acute COVID-19. Both conserved end residues are part of each CDR3. The D gene is left open where the match is weak. Clone size is given for some rows only: seen once, a few or many times, or a class if the clone is expanded.

d_call: TRBD1; j_call: TRBJ1-5; clone_size: few; v_call: TRBV4-1; cdr3_aa: CASTPWTGSNQPQHF; cdr3_nt: TGCGCCAGCACGCCATGGACAGGGAGCAATCAGCCCCAGCATTTT
d_call: .; j_call: TRBJ2-1; clone_size: few; v_call: TRBV27; cdr3_aa: CASNPLARSSYNEQFF; cdr3_nt: TGTGCCAGCAACCCTCTAGCGCGGAGCTCCTACAATGAGCAGTTCTTC
d_call: .; j_call: TRBJ1-2; clone_size: .; v_call: TRBV9; cdr3_aa: CASSRPQDSWGYGYTF; cdr3_nt: TGTGCCAGCAGCAGACCTCAGGACAGCTGGGGCTATGGCTACACCTTC
d_call: .; j_call: TRBJ1-5; clone_size: .; v_call: TRBV2; cdr3_aa: CASTRGGEDQPQHF; cdr3_nt: TGTGCCAGCACACGGGGGGGGGAAGATCAGCCCCAGCATTTT
d_call: TRBD1; j_call: TRBJ2-7; clone_size: .; v_call: TRBV5-4; cdr3_aa: CASSSGDRGRLASGEQYF; cdr3_nt: TGTGCCAGCAGCTCGGGGGACAGGGGGCGACTGGCCTCGGGCGAGCAGTACTTC
d_call: TRBD1; j_call: TRBJ2-5; clone_size: .; v_call: TRBV5-6; cdr3_aa: CASSLRTGETQYF; cdr3_nt: TGTGCCAGCAGCTTGAGGACAGGAGAGACCCAGTACTTC
d_call: TRBD2; j_call: TRBJ2-5; clone_size: .; v_call: TRBV6-5; cdr3_aa: CASSYSGTSGVSQYF; cdr3_nt: TGTGCCAGCAGTTACTCGGGGACTAGCGGGGTCAGCCAGTACTTC
d_call: .; j_call: TRBJ1-3; clone_size: .; v_call: TRBV4-1; cdr3_aa: CASSQVELSGNTIYF; cdr3_nt: TGCGCCAGCAGCCAAGTCGAACTCTCTGGAAACACCATATATTTT
d_call: .; j_call: TRBJ1-3; clone_size: .; v_call: TRBV7-9; cdr3_aa: CASSPDSGNTIYF; cdr3_nt: TGTGCCAGCAGCCCGGACTCAGGAAACACCATATATTTT
d_call: TRBD1; j_call: TRBJ2-3; clone_size: .; v_call: TRBV6-4; cdr3_aa: CASSDSGGAADTQYF; cdr3_nt: TGTGCCAGCAGTGACTCAGGGGGCGCGGCAGATACGCAGTATTTT
d_call: .; j_call: TRBJ1-1; clone_size: .; v_call: TRBV21-1; cdr3_aa: CASSKLGRTAAMNTEAFF; cdr3_nt: TGTGCCAGCAGCAAATTGGGGCGGACAGCGGCCATGAACACTGAAGCTTTCTTT
d_call: .; j_call: TRBJ2-2; clone_size: .; v_call: TRBV27; cdr3_aa: CASSLLSSGGELFF; cdr3_nt: TGTGCCAGCAGTTTATTAAGTTCGGGCGGGGAGCTGTTTTTT
d_call: TRBD2; j_call: TRBJ2-2; clone_size: .; v_call: TRBV19; cdr3_aa: CASSIVSSGGTGELFF; cdr3_nt: TGTGCCAGTAGTATAGTCTCTAGCGGGGGGACCGGGGAGCTGTTTTTT
d_call: .; j_call: TRBJ2-5; clone_size: .; v_call: TRBV11-2; cdr3_aa: CASSFRETQYF; cdr3_nt: TGTGCCAGCAGCTTTAGAGAGACCCAGTACTTC
d_call: .; j_call: TRBJ1-2; clone_size: .; v_call: TRBV4-2; cdr3_aa: CASSQPRKEGSGYTF; cdr3_nt: TGTGCCAGCAGCCAACCCCGGAAGGAGGGTAGCGGCTACACCTTC
d_call: .; j_call: TRBJ2-2; clone_size: .; v_call: TRBV28; cdr3_aa: CASSSPGQYTGELFF; cdr3_nt: TGTGCCAGCAGTTCCCCAGGGCAGTACACCGGGGAGCTGTTTTTT
d_call: TRBD2; j_call: TRBJ2-3; clone_size: .; v_call: TRBV27; cdr3_aa: CASSSGTPFERGTDTQYF; cdr3_nt: TGTGCCAGCAGTTCCGGAACCCCCTTCGAGCGGGGGACAGATACGCAGTATTTT
d_call: .; j_call: TRBJ2-3; clone_size: once; v_call: TRBV6-4; cdr3_aa: CASSFLDNTDTQYF; cdr3_nt: TGTGCCAGCAGCTTCCTAGATAACACAGATACGCAGTATTTT
d_call: .; j_call: TRBJ2-2; clone_size: once; v_call: TRBV10-1; cdr3_aa: CASSDQTGTQNTGELFF; cdr3_nt: TGCGCCAGCAGTGACCAAACCGGGACTCAGAACACCGGGGAGCTGTTTTTT
d_call: TRBD1; j_call: TRBJ2-3; clone_size: .; v_call: TRBV28; cdr3_aa: CASSFLAGGQKDTQYF; cdr3_nt: TGTGCCAGCAGTTTTTTAGCAGGGGGCCAGAAAGATACGCAGTATTTT
d_call: .; j_call: TRBJ1-2; clone_size: .; v_call: TRBV9; cdr3_aa: CASSQQDYGYTF; cdr3_nt: TGTGCCAGCAGCCAGCAGGACTATGGCTACACCTTC
d_call: TRBD2; j_call: TRBJ2-2; clone_size: few; v_call: TRBV6-5; cdr3_aa: CASRSGGSTGELFF; cdr3_nt: TGTGCCAGCAGGTCGGGAGGAAGCACCGGGGAGCTGTTTTTT
d_call: .; j_call: TRBJ1-5; clone_size: once; v_call: TRBV2; cdr3_aa: CASSLERGNQPQHF; cdr3_nt: TGTGCCAGCAGCCTCGAGAGAGGCAATCAGCCCCAGCATTTT
d_call: .; j_call: TRBJ1-1; clone_size: .; v_call: TRBV7-9; cdr3_aa: CASSLALAEAFF; cdr3_nt: TGTGCCAGCAGCTTGGCCTTGGCTGAAGCTTTCTTT
d_call: TRBD1; j_call: TRBJ2-1; clone_size: .; v_call: TRBV7-9; cdr3_aa: CASSLGQGYEQFF; cdr3_nt: TGTGCCAGCAGCTTGGGACAGGGCTATGAGCAGTTCTTC
d_call: TRBD1; j_call: TRBJ2-6; clone_size: .; v_call: TRBV10-3; cdr3_aa: CAISEPTGTGHSGANVLTF; cdr3_nt: TGTGCCATCAGTGAGCCCACCGGGACAGGCCACTCTGGGGCCAACGTCCTGACTTTC
d_call: .; j_call: TRBJ1-2; clone_size: many; v_call: TRBV19; cdr3_aa: CATDGGGNHYGYTF; cdr3_nt: TGTGCCACCGACGGGGGGGGAAACCACTATGGCTACACCTTC
d_call: TRBD1; j_call: TRBJ2-2; clone_size: .; v_call: TRBV28; cdr3_aa: CASSSQGAKGDTGELFF; cdr3_nt: TGTGCCAGCAGTTCCCAGGGGGCTAAGGGGGACACCGGGGAGCTGTTTTTT
d_call: .; j_call: TRBJ2-6; clone_size: .; v_call: TRBV5-4; cdr3_aa: CASSSGWVSSGANVLTF; cdr3_nt: TGTGCCAGCAGCTCGGGATGGGTGAGCTCTGGGGCCAACGTCCTGACTTTC
d_call: .; j_call: TRBJ1-1; clone_size: .; v_call: TRBV6-5; cdr3_aa: CASSYYRAPGGTEAFF; cdr3_nt: TGTGCCAGCAGTTACTACAGGGCCCCGGGGGGCACTGAAGCTTTCTTT
d_call: .; j_call: TRBJ2-7; clone_size: once; v_call: TRBV9; cdr3_aa: CASSVGSRGMGEQYF; cdr3_nt: TGTGCCAGCAGCGTAGGGAGCAGGGGAATGGGTGAGCAGTACTTC
d_call: .; j_call: TRBJ1-1; clone_size: .; v_call: TRBV7-8; cdr3_aa: CASSLTPGLTEAFF; cdr3_nt: TGTGCCAGCAGTTTAACCCCAGGGTTAACTGAAGCTTTCTTT
d_call: .; j_call: TRBJ1-6; clone_size: .; v_call: TRBV9; cdr3_aa: CASSDYQGNNSPLHF; cdr3_nt: TGTGCCAGCAGCGATTATCAGGGGAATAATTCACCCCTCCACTTT
d_call: .; j_call: TRBJ1-1; clone_size: .; v_call: TRBV18; cdr3_aa: CASSIQARPEGEAFF; cdr3_nt: TGTGCCAGCTCAATTCAGGCCCGCCCTGAGGGTGAAGCTTTCTTT
d_call: .; j_call: TRBJ1-1; clone_size: .; v_call: TRBV13; cdr3_aa: CASSLEGGGTEAFF; cdr3_nt: TGTGCCAGCAGCTTAGAGGGGGGAGGGACTGAAGCTTTCTTT
d_call: .; j_call: TRBJ1-3; clone_size: .; v_call: TRBV6-4; cdr3_aa: CASSEEFSGNTIYF; cdr3_nt: TGTGCCAGCAGTGAGGAGTTCTCTGGAAACACCATATATTTT
d_call: TRBD1; j_call: TRBJ1-2; clone_size: .; v_call: TRBV5-1; cdr3_aa: CASSPGQEGSGYTF; cdr3_nt: TGCGCCAGCAGCCCGGGACAGGAGGGGAGTGGCTACACCTTC
d_call: .; j_call: TRBJ1-5; clone_size: .; v_call: TRBV19; cdr3_aa: CASSRSLQGYSNQPQHF; cdr3_nt: TGTGCCAGTAGTAGAAGCCTTCAGGGTTATAGCAATCAGCCCCAGCATTTT
d_call: .; j_call: TRBJ2-3; clone_size: .; v_call: TRBV5-1; cdr3_aa: CASSLRGTRADTQYF; cdr3_nt: TGCGCCAGCAGCTTGAGGGGGACCCGGGCAGATACGCAGTATTTT
d_call: TRBD1; j_call: TRBJ1-1; clone_size: .; v_call: TRBV27; cdr3_aa: CASHTGGTEAFF; cdr3_nt: TGTGCCAGCCATACAGGGGGCACTGAAGCTTTCTTT